The TCR beta chain under discussion was sequenced for a study of T cell responses to AZD1222 COVID-19 vaccine (dated by TCRdb to about 2021). About the study as a whole: TCR sequencing covered over 230 trial participants: 207 given two doses of AZD1222 and about 26 given two doses of MenACWY control vaccine. Trial participants were enrolled by age into subgroups of 18-55, 56-69 and 70-plus years, and around 150, 28 and 57 TCR-sequenced participants, respectively, were included in these subgroups.

In the case of this clone: No cognate antigen has been identified for it. Per-base quality was not reported, and no clone a single base away is much larger than it.

Trimming takes 6 bases from V and 2 bases from J, and the germline ends sit 13 bases apart. Per the germline V gene (reference sequence), LNHDA is the CDR1 and SQIVND is the CDR2. The CDR3 goes from the cysteine to the phenylalanine over 14 residues. Only the CDR3 DNA stays, 42 bases, in frame from base 1. The CDR3 regions of human TCRbeta chains were analyzed by immunosequencing. In the paper's pipeline: Repertoire TCRs were matched against a reference library of SARS-CoV-2-specific TCRs generated with the MIRA antigen-specificity platform. Breadth meant the fraction of unique TCRs that were SARS-CoV-2-associated, whereas depth meant the fraction of total T cells that were SARS-CoV-2-associated. Using the MIRA data, each spike-specific TCR was mapped to the spike region that the TCR reacts to and placed in a CD4 or CD8 class. Log10-transformed breadth and depth values were compared by one-way ANOVA with Sidak's multiple comparisons tests. TCRdb took this table from immuneACCESS and kept in-frame rearrangements with V and J called. Such tables lack part of the clones; where checked against another copy, unresolved V genes explain under half of the gap, and the rest is unexplained. Clonal size and the V and J genes are those of that table, whereas D and trimming came from the DNA. The sample data list over 70,000 clones, and approximately 89% of these were observed just once. Approximately 5% of the sample goes to the ten largest clones.

What the work shows at the level of the full study, not this receptor alone: The vaccine-associated CD4 TCRs covered the entire spike protein, and the dominant responses fell in regions 160-218 and 743-854. The 56-69-year group was small, and its depth increase did not reach significance, likely because of low power. No day 14 peak-response samples were available, so repertoires were characterized only after the peak T cell response. Most participants were white British and females outnumbered males, and the authors suggested that clonal diversity may have been underestimated. Spike-specific TCR breadth and depth rose significantly after two AZD1222 doses compared with day 0 and with MenACWY recipients. Reportedly, close to half of the unique spike-specific TCRs recognized epitopes lying outside the regions that are mutated in the B.1.351 and B.1.1.7 variants. Conclusions about previously exposed vaccinees were limited because only six or seven AZD1222 recipients were SARS-CoV-2 seropositive at baseline.

The sample's time point, from its label and the paper: about 28 days (+/-7) after the second vaccine dose. AZD1222 recipients with second doses at about 4 weeks or about 12 weeks were pooled, because spike-specific TCR depth and breadth did not differ between schedules. Vaccinee samples came from UK trials COV001 and COV002, including a single-blind randomized controlled phase 2/3 trial of AZD1222 (ChAdOx1 nCoV-19) in healthy adults. Trial participant PBMC samples were collected at day 0 and day 28 after the second dose for TCRbeta chain sequencing. The source was peripheral blood, collected 28 days after the second AZD1222 dose. This sequence uses TRBV19 and TRBJ1-1; TRBD1 is a weak D gene call, 5 bases matching. This receptor was obtained from an adult who received the AZD1222 COVID-19 vaccine. The nucleotide sequence is given as TGTGCCAGTAGGAAGGGACTCCAAAACACTGAAGCTTTCTTT. Translated, it gives CASRKGLQNTEAFF.